Listed below are T cell receptor beta chains from one sample, sequenced in a study of CD8 T cells in ankylosing spondylitis. TCRdb called the 5' RACE reads again in MiXCR, with one record for every CDR3 protein. The sample includes under 950,000 distinct CDR3 sequences, around a fifth seen only once; the top ten take about 20%. The sample taken for sequencing was blood, either unsorted or a sorted T cell fraction (not recorded which). Every receptor here comes from a male donor with ankylosing spondylitis. The CDR3 runs from the conserved cysteine through the conserved F or W. The D gene is left open where the match is weak. The listing skips clone size in some rows; elsewhere it reads once, few, many or a size class.

j_call clone_size d_call v_call cdr3_nt cdr3_aa
TRBJ2-7 few . TRBV28 TGTGCCAGCAGGACGCCAGGCTCCTACGAGCAGTACTTC CASRTPGSYEQYF
TRBJ2-3 . TRBD2 TRBV29-1 TGCAGCGCGAGCGGGAGGAGGATAGATACGCAGTATTTT CSASGRRIDTQYF
TRBJ1-6 few . TRBV5-1 TGCGCCAGCAGCTTGCGGTACAGTCCGAATTCACCCCTCCACTTT CASSLRYSPNSPLHF
TRBJ2-4 few TRBD1 TRBV4-2 TGTGCCAGCAGCCAGGGGGGACAGGAAAACATTCAGTACTTC CASSQGGQENIQYF
TRBJ2-7 . . TRBV25-1 TGTGCCAGCAGTGAATCGGGACGGCGGACATACTACGAGCAGTACTTC CASSESGRRTYYEQYF
TRBJ1-5 . TRBD1 TRBV19 TGTGCCAGCCTAGGGACAGGGGCATATGGGTATGATCAGCCCCAGCATTTT CASLGTGAYGYDQPQHF
TRBJ2-1 many . TRBV12-3/TRBV12-4 TGTGCCAGCAGTTTAGGCCGTAAACCTGGCTCCTACAATGAGCAGTTCTTC CASSLGRKPGSYNEQFF
TRBJ2-1 . . TRBV5-1 TGCGCCAGCAGCTTGGTTATTCCGGGCAATGAGCAGTTCTTC CASSLVIPGNEQFF
TRBJ2-2 . TRBD2 TRBV7-2 TGTGCCAGCAGCTTAGAGCGGGGGAGGAACACCGGGGAGCTGTTTTTT CASSLERGRNTGELFF
TRBJ2-2 . . TRBV19 TGTGCCAGTAGAAGGGACGGGGAGCTGTTTTTT CASRRDGELFF
TRBJ2-5 few . TRBV7-9 TGTGCCAGCAGCTTACTTATGGAGACCCAGTACTTC CASSLLMETQYF
TRBJ1-2 . . TRBV24-1 TGTGCCACCAGTGATCCTTCGAAGAACTATGGCTACACCTTC CATSDPSKNYGYTF
TRBJ2-7 few . TRBV18 TGTGCCAGCTCACCTGGACCCTCGTTCTCCTACGAGCAGTACTTC CASSPGPSFSYEQYF
TRBJ1-3 few . TRBV5-1 TGCGCCAGCAGCACCAACCAGGGGTACGGAAACACCATATATTTT CASSTNQGYGNTIYF
TRBJ2-5 few TRBD2 TRBV19 TGTGCCAGTAGTCCGCCAGGTAGCGGGAAACAAGAGACCCAGTACTTC CASSPPGSGKQETQYF
TRBJ2-1 few . TRBV11-1 TGTGCCAGCAGAAAGAACAATGAGCAGTTCTTC CASRKNNEQFF
TRBJ2-5 few . TRBV10-3 TGTGCCATCAGTGAGTCGATTGGTCCCGGGGATCAAGAGACCCAGTACTTC CAISESIGPGDQETQYF
TRBJ1-3 few TRBD1 TRBV6-1 TGTGCCAGCAGGGGACAACAGGGGATTTCTGGAAACACCATATATTTT CASRGQQGISGNTIYF
TRBJ1-3 . TRBD1 TRBV5-1 TGCGCCAGCAGCTGGGTCGGACAGGACCAAAGCTCCATATATTTT CASSWVGQDQSSIYF
TRBJ2-4 few . TRBV12-3/TRBV12-4 TGTGCCAGCAGGCCGACCGGGGAGGCCAAAAACATTCAGTACTTC CASRPTGEAKNIQYF
TRBJ2-1 many . TRBV5-1 TGCGCCAGCAGCAAAGTTGGACAGAACAATGAGCAGTTCTTC CASSKVGQNNEQFF
TRBJ2-7 . TRBD2 TRBV6-1 TGTGCCAGCAGTGCGACTAGCGGGAGTCCCGAGCAGTACTTC CASSATSGSPEQYF
TRBJ1-2 many . TRBV2 TGTGCCAGCACAGGGGACTATGGCTACACCTTC CASTGDYGYTF
TRBJ1-1 few . TRBV12-3/TRBV12-4 TGTGCCAGCAATGGGGGTAGGACAGCGGGCCCGAACACTGAAGCTTTCTTT CASNGGRTAGPNTEAFF
TRBJ2-5 few TRBD1 TRBV7-2 TGTGCCAGCAGCGCGAGACAGGGGTCCACGACCCAGTACTTC CASSARQGSTTQYF
TRBJ1-1 . . TRBV30 TGTGCCTGGAGTGGGAATGCTGAAGCTTTCTTT CAWSGNAEAFF
TRBJ1-1 few . TRBV7-2 TGTGCCAGCAGCTCTCACTTCAGGGGGAACACTGAAGCTTTCTTT CASSSHFRGNTEAFF
TRBJ2-3 . . TRBV15 TGTGCCACCAGCAGAGATCGGCAGGATACGCAGTATTTT CATSRDRQDTQYF
TRBJ1-2 . TRBD1 TRBV5-6 TGTGCCAGCAAATACGGGACAGGGAAGATCTACACCTTC CASKYGTGKIYTF
TRBJ2-2 once . TRBV6-1 TGTGCCAGCAGTGTAAGGGGGGACACCGGGGAGCTGTTTTTT CASSVRGDTGELFF
TRBJ2-5 . . TRBV6-5 TGTGCCAGCAGTTTCAGGCCCGATGGCCTCCAAGAGACCCAGTACTTC CASSFRPDGLQETQYF
TRBJ2-5 . . TRBV5-1 TGCGCCAGCAGCCCATTCGGGGCCGAGACCCAGTACTTC CASSPFGAETQYF
TRBJ2-2 few TRBD2 TRBV12-3/TRBV12-4 TGTGCCAGCAGTTTCGCGGGGGCCGGGGAGCTGTTTTTT CASSFAGAGELFF
TRBJ2-5 few . TRBV24-1 TGTGCCACCTCCAGGTCTGGGGCGGGCAAAGAGACCCAGTACTTC CATSRSGAGKETQYF
TRBJ2-7 few . TRBV9 TGTGCCAGCAGCGTAGGCCCAGGTGGGGGACTCTCCTACGAGCAGTACTTC CASSVGPGGGLSYEQYF
TRBJ1-6 many . TRBV7-8 TGTGCCAGCAGCTTATTTCAAGGGCCTAGTTCACCCCTCCACTTT CASSLFQGPSSPLHF